What follows is one T cell receptor beta chain and its context. This record comes from a study of blood T cell repertoires in COVID-19. The CDR3 consists of 14 residues. The germline V gene has CDR1 MNHEY and CDR2 SVGAGI. J gave up 3 bases and V 7 bases, and 6 bases lay outside the gene matches. Per the study methods: It was from reference gene primer amplification that nucleated cell counts were estimated. Profiled with immunoSEQ multiplex PCR; TCRdb holds only in-frame clones, not every one. V and J calls and clone size come straight from that table; D and trimming were deduced from the DNA. The table has around 120,000 clones, about 89% seen once; the top ten hold 25% to 35%.

The clonotype comes from a woman aged 70-85 years with acute or convalescent COVID-19. Sequenced input: peripheral blood. J is TRBJ1-5 and V is TRBV6-5, with 7 bases matching TRBD1. The CDR3 coding sequence is TGTGCCAGCAAGGGGGCTTGGGACAATCAGCCCCAGCATTTT. This codes for CASKGAWDNQPQHF.